This passage covers 21 T cell receptor beta chains from one sample sequenced in a study of T cell clonality in common variable immunodeficiency. Their antigen targets remain unknown. Here immunoSEQ multiplex PCR was the method, and the copy in TCRdb shows in-frame clones only, minus some. The profile covers 7,100 or so clones, none occurring a single time. Regarding the study as a whole: Common variable immunodeficiency TCR beta sequences reportedly had fewer deletions and N-nucleotide insertions.

The source material was peripheral blood mononuclear cells. These TCRs come from a human donor with common variable immunodeficiency.

This clone was detected a few times. From the germline J gene comes the end of the CDR3, since the read stops 3 residues before it. The chain joins TRBV20-1 to TRBJ2-7, with D possibly being TRBD1 (6 bases). The V gene lost 0 bases and the J gene lost 0 bases, with 12 bases spanning the gap. The germline CDR1 and CDR2 sequences are DFQATT and SNEGSKA (reference sequence). The CDR3 is made up of 15 amino acids. CDR3 region: CSARDAGVPSYEQYF. The covered CDR3 bases are TGCAGTGCTAGAGATGCAGGGGTCCCCTCCTACGAG.

This clone is classed as medium-sized (0.01 to 0.1%). The read ends 3 residues before the CDR3 terminus; that terminus is restored from the germline J gene. V is TRBV2 and J is TRBJ2-6; D remains unclear. The CDR3 runs to 16 residues. Germline CDR1 and CDR2: SNHLY and FYNNEI. V lost 2 bases and J lost 2, with 10 bases in between. Partial CDR3 DNA: TGTGCCAGCAGTGAAAAGGGCTCCGCTGGGGCCAACGTC. Protein sequence: CASSEKGSAGANV. The entire CDR3 reads CASSEKGSAGANVLTF.

This clone has a handful of counts. With the read ending 3 residues before the CDR3 end, the germline J gene is used to fill in that end. This rearrangement joins TRBV29-1 to TRBJ2-7; D is undetermined. The CDR3 sequence is 11 residues long. The V and J ends lost 0 bases and 5 bases respectively, with 5 bases between them. Per germline, CDR1 SQVTM and CDR2 ANQGSEA. The sequenced part of the CDR3 DNA is TGCAGCGTTGAAGATAGCCACGAG. This codes for CSVEDSHE. In full, the CDR3 is CSVEDSHEQYF.

As regards this clone: The read terminates 3 residues before the CDR3 end, so the remaining end is supplied by the germline J gene. The chain employs TRBV18 and TRBJ2-3, with D possibly TRBD1 on 6 matching bases. This CDR3 contains 14 residues. V was pared by 3 bases and J by 2 bases, with 9 bases between. CDR1 and CDR2 (germline): KGHSH, LQKENI. CDR3 bases read: TGTGCCAGCTCACCTTCAGGGGCCACAGATACG. Protein: CASSPSGATDT. The CDR3 as a whole reads CASSPSGATDTQYF.

This clone was detected only a few times. The read ends 3 residues early relative to the CDR3; the germline J gene fills the gap. The chain carries TRBV18 and TRBJ1-2; D remains ambiguous. Germline values: CDR1 KGHSH, CDR2 LQKENI. The CDR3 covers 14 residues. The CDR3 DNA, read in part, is TGTGCCAGCTCACCACTGACAAGTCGCGAGGGC. Translating it yields CASSPLTSREG. The full CDR3 reads CASSPLTSREGYTF.

On this clone itself: The read terminates 3 residues before the CDR3 end, so the remaining end is supplied by the germline J gene. The chain recombines TRBV7-9 with TRBJ1-2; perhaps TRBD1 as D (5 bases). The CDR3 consists of 15 residues. With 1 base removed from V and 1 base from J, the gap between germline ends came to 10 bases. Germline values: CDR1 SEHNR, CDR2 FQNEAQ (reference sequence). Partial CDR3 DNA: TGTGCCAGCAGCTTAGGATCCGGACATAACTATGGC. As protein: CASSLGSGHNYG. From start to end, the CDR3 is CASSLGSGHNYGYTF.

This clone was found a few times. Coverage ceases 3 residues before the CDR3 finishes, and the germline J gene fills in the end. The rearrangement uses TRBV7-9 and TRBJ2-1; no definite D call. The CDR3 consists of 13 residues. From germline, CDR1 is SEHNR and CDR2 FQNEAQ (reference sequence). V lost 1 base and J 3 bases, leaving 4 bases between the germline ends. The CDR3 reads CASSLVNYNEQFF. CDR3 DNA (partial): TGTGCCAGCAGCTTAGTTAACTACAATGAG.

This clone has a handful of counts. The read falls 3 residues short of the CDR3 end, and the missing part is taken from the germline J gene. The chain joins TRBV7-6 to TRBJ2-3; TRBD2 is a possible D gene (5 bases). Looked up from germline, CDR1 is SGHVS and CDR2 is FNYEAQ. The ends were cut back, 0 bases at V and 8 bases at J, with 9 bases in the middle. This CDR3 region has 13 residues. The sequenced CDR3 bases are TGTGCCAGCAGCTTAGCCCAGGCGGGTACG. Translation: CASSLAQAGT. From start to end, the CDR3 is CASSLAQAGTQYF.

With respect to this clone: Coverage ceases 3 residues before the CDR3 finishes, and the germline J gene fills in the end. The genes are TRBV29-1 and TRBJ2-7; 9 bases match TRBD1. The ends lost 6 bases at V and 3 bases at J; junction bases unmatched: 6. Germline CDR1 is SQVTM and CDR2 is ANQGSEA. This CDR3 is built from 13 residues. The CDR3 region is CSVTGQGHYEQYF. The CDR3 DNA, read in part, is TGCAGCGTCACGGGACAGGGTCACTACGAG.

This clone was recorded a few times. The CDR3 goes on 3 residues after the read ends, and that part is filled in from the germline J gene. The chain employs TRBV19 and TRBJ1-6; 10 positions match TRBD1. CDR1 and CDR2 (germline): LNHDA, SQIVND (reference sequence). V was pared by 5 bases and J by 8 bases, with 6 bases of the junction left unmatched. This CDR3 has 15 amino acids. This chain's CDR3 is CASSRTGTGDSPLHF. The sequenced CDR3 bases are TGTGCCAGTAGTCGGACCGGGACAGGGGATTCACCC.

Details on this clone: The observed sequence ends 3 residues before the CDR3 terminus, with the missing tail filled in from the germline J gene. The chain carries TRBV5-6 and TRBJ1-1, with TRBD1 matching 7 bases. This CDR3 contains 14 residues. Germline loops: CDR1 SGHDT, CDR2 YYEEEE. Partial CDR3 DNA: TGTGCCAGCAGCCCAGCCTCGACAGGGTTCCCG. Protein: CASSPASTGFP. The CDR3 reads in full as CASSPASTGFPAFF.

To note about this clone: The read gets to within 3 residues of the CDR3 end, and the germline J gene fills in the rest. The chain joins TRBV7-2 to TRBJ1-1; D gene ambiguous. The CDR3 is 11 amino acids. Trimming pared 4 bases from V and 7 bases from J, leaving 7 bases between. Germline CDR1 SGHTA, CDR2 FQGNSA. CDR3 region: CASSSPFEAFF. The CDR3 DNA, read in part, is TGTGCCAGCAGCTCCCCCTTTGAA. Together with reference TRBV7-2 and TRBJ1-1, the CDR3 gives the full variable domain: GAGVSQSPSNKVTEKGKDVELRCDPISGHTALYWYRQSLGQGLEFLIYFQGNSAPDKSGLPSDRFSAERTGGSVSTLTIQRTQQEDSAVYLCASSSPFEAFFGQGTRLTVV.

With respect to this clone: The read stops 3 residues short of the end of the CDR3; the missing end is completed from the germline J gene. The chain recombines TRBV7-2 with TRBJ2-7; TRBD1 might be the D (6 bases). Germline CDR1 reads SGHTA; CDR2 reads FQGNSA. This CDR3 comprises 14 residues. Trimming pared 3 bases from V and 0 bases from J, leaving 9 bases between. Partial CDR3 DNA: TGTGCCAGCAGCTTGAGACAGGACTCCTACGAG. Its protein product is CASSLRQDSYE. The complete CDR3 protein is CASSLRQDSYEQYF.

The table lists this clone with a few counts. The read ends 3 residues before the CDR3 terminus; that terminus is restored from the germline J gene. This chain links TRBV7-9 with TRBJ2-2, with a possible D match to TRBD1 (5 bases). Germline V gives CDR1 SEHNR, CDR2 FQNEAQ (reference sequence). The CDR3 sequence is 12 residues long. Deletions cut 10 bases from V and 1 base from J, with 7 bases between. CDR3 sequence: CAITGNTGELFF. CDR3 bases read: TGTGCCATCACAGGGAACACCGGGGAG.

In its sample, this clone was seen a few times. The read terminates 3 residues ahead of where the CDR3 ends, so the germline J gene completes it. The gene calls are TRBV6-2 or TRBV6-3 and TRBJ2-7; TRBD2 matches at 10 bases. The CDR3 covers 15 residues. Germline V lookup: CDR1 MNHEY, CDR2 SVGEGT. Trimming took 5 bases from V and 5 from J; bases not matched to a gene: 9. The part of the CDR3 DNA that was read is TGTGCCAGCAGTCACCTAGCGGGAGAAGTAAACGAG. As protein: CASSHLAGEVNE. The entire CDR3 is CASSHLAGEVNEQYF.

On this clone itself: The read gets to within 3 residues of the CDR3 end, and the germline J gene fills in the rest. The genes are TRBV18 and TRBJ2-2, with TRBD2 identical over 9 bases. The CDR3 is made up of 16 amino acids. From germline, CDR1 is KGHSH and CDR2 LQKENI. The V segment lost 4 bases and the J segment 5 bases; nucleotides outside the gene matches: 8. The CDR3 bases that were read are TGTGCCAGCTCACAGTTCCGCGGGAGGGCGACCGGGGAG. Amino acid sequence: CASSQFRGRATGE. From start to end, the CDR3 is CASSQFRGRATGELFF.

Details on this clone: The read comes to an end 3 residues before the CDR3 does, leaving the germline J gene to fill in the end. The genes are TRBV30 and TRBJ2-7; 8 bases are shared with TRBD1. From germline, CDR1 is GTSNPN and CDR2 SVGIG (reference sequence). The V gene end was trimmed by 2 bases and the J gene end by 2 bases; junction bases not matched to a gene: 11. This CDR3 region has 16 residues. The sequenced part of the CDR3 DNA is TGTGCCTGGAGTCAAAGACTCGACAGGGGCACCTACGAG. Its translation is CAWSQRLDRGTYE. The CDR3 in its entirety is CAWSQRLDRGTYEQYF.

About this clone itself: Read sequence stops 3 residues before the CDR3 end, and the germline J gene provides the missing end. This chain connects TRBV7-3 to TRBJ2-3; D unresolved. The germline V gene has CDR1 SGHTA and CDR2 FQGTGA. Trimming pared 5 bases from V and 0 bases from J, leaving 6 bases between. The CDR3 extends over 13 amino acids. CDR3 DNA, as far as it was read: TGTGCCAGCAGCCTTCTAAGCACAGATACG. It codes for CASSLLSTDT. The entire CDR3 is CASSLLSTDTQYF.

This clone was seen a few times. The CDR3 extends 3 residues past the end of the read, so its final part is completed from the germline J gene. The chain uses TRBV7-6 and TRBJ2-3; maybe TRBD2 (5 bases). The CDR3 totals 15 residues. CDR1 and CDR2 (germline): SGHVS, FNYEAQ. The V and J ends lost 0 bases and 1 base respectively, with 8 bases between them. The CDR3 region is CASSLAERGTDTQYF. The DNA read from the CDR3 is TGTGCCAGCAGCTTAGCGGAGAGGGGCACAGATACG.

Remarks on this clone: Read sequence stops 3 residues before the CDR3 end, and the germline J gene provides the missing end. The J gene is TRBJ2-1, the V gene TRBV20-1, with D unresolved. CDR3 size: 11 residues. Trimming left V 2 bases short and J 8 bases short, with 7 bases between. Germline V CDR1 and CDR2: DFQATT, SNEGSKA (reference sequence). CDR3 bases read: TGCAGTGCTAGACGCGCTGATGAG. Residues: CSARRADE. The CDR3 as a whole reads CSARRADEQFF.

To note about this clone: The read halts 3 residues ahead of the CDR3 end, with the missing end drawn from the germline J gene. V is TRBV2 and J is TRBJ2-5; D remains ambiguous. Trimming pared 7 bases from V and 0 bases from J, leaving 6 bases between. The CDR3 sequence is 12 residues long. Germline CDR1 is SNHLY and CDR2 is FYNNEI. CDR3 bases read: TGTGCCAGCAAAGGGTACCAAGAGACC. This codes for CASKGYQET. The CDR3, in full, reads CASKGYQETQYF. Variable domain in full (rest from reference TRBV2 and TRBJ2-5): EPEVTQTPSHQVTQMGQEVILRCVPISNHLYFYWYRQILGQKVEFLVSFYNNEISEKSEIFDDQFSVERPDGSNFTLKIRSTKLEDSAMYFCASKGYQETQYFGPGTRLLVL.